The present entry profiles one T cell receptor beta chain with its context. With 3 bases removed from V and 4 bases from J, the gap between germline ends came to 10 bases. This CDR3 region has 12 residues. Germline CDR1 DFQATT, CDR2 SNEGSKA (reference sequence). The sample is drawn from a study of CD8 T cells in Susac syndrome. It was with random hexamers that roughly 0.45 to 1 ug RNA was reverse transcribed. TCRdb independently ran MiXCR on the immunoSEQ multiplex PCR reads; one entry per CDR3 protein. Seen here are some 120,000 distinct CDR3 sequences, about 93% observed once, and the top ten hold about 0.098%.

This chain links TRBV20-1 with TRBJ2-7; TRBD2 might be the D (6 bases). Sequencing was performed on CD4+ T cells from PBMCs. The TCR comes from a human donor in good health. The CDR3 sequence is CSARKGGYEQYF. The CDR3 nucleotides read TGCAGTGCTAGGAAAGGAGGGTACGAGCAGTACTTC.